The present T cell receptor beta chain was sequenced within a study of T cell responses to AZD1222 COVID-19 vaccine. Produced via immunoSEQ multiplex PCR; TCRdb's table is partial and in-frame only. The sample carries about 140,000 clones, about 88% recorded once. Concerning this clone: The antigen is not known.

Findings of the study overall: Donors were largely white British and mainly female; clonal diversity was possibly underestimated. Spike as a whole was targeted by vaccine-associated CD4 TCRs, dominant at 160-218 and 743-854. Compared with day 0, the breadth and depth of the Spike-specific TCR repertoire rose significantly after two doses of AZD1222. Unmutated variant regions are reportedly targeted by nearly half of spike-specific TCRs.

This CDR3 is built from 13 residues. The V gene lost 1 base and the J gene lost 4 bases, with 7 bases spanning the gap. The genes are TRBV12-3 or TRBV12-4 and TRBJ1-1; D is unclear. The receptor comes from an adult who received the AZD1222 COVID-19 vaccine. Sequencing used peripheral blood, obtained 28 days after the second AZD1222 dose. The CDR3 loop is CASSLGRATEAFF. For the CDR3, the DNA is TGTGCCAGCAGTTTAGGGCGAGCCACTGAAGCTTTCTTT.